Each of the 24 T cell receptor beta chains below was sequenced from the same sample in a study of blood T cell repertoires in COVID-19. The method was immunoSEQ multiplex PCR; TCRdb's version includes in-frame clones alone and lacks a portion of them. The sample has some 200,000 clones, approximately 85% seen once; the top ten hold just under 8.5%. The sample comprised peripheral blood. Receptor source: a woman in her sixties with acute or convalescent COVID-19.

As DNA, the CDR3 is TGTGCCAGTAGGGGACAGGGGGGGGACAATGAGCAGTTCTTC. It is translated as CASRGQGGDNEQFF. The rearrangement joins TRBV19 to TRBJ2-1; 11 positions match TRBD1. V shed 6 bases, J shed 5 bases, and the junction held 3 bases outside the gene matches. The CDR3 contains 14 residues. Germline lookup yields CDR1 LNHDA and CDR2 SQIVND (reference sequence).

This chain joins TRBV9 and TRBJ2-2; TRBD2 agrees at 8 bases. The CDR3 length is 16 residues. J lost 6 bases, V lost 0 bases, and 7 bases had no gene match. Germline V gene lookup returns CDR1 SGDLS and CDR2 YYNGEE. CDR3 residues: CASSVASGSNSGELFF. The DNA of the CDR3 is TGTGCCAGCAGCGTAGCAAGCGGGAGTAATTCCGGGGAGCTGTTTTTT.

The sample holds a few counts of this clone. The chain recombines TRBV6-2 or TRBV6-3 with TRBJ2-1, with TRBD1 as a possible D gene (6 bases). Germline CDR1 reads MNHEY; CDR2 reads SVGEGT. Trimming cost V 2 bases and J 9 bases, with 8 bases left between them. The length of the CDR3 is 12 residues. In DNA, the CDR3 is TGTGCCAGCAGTTACCCACAGGGTGAGCAGTTCTTC. This gives the protein CASSYPQGEQFF.

As to this clone: At one of its ends the junction is not consistent with the germline gene, which may arise from a read error. This chain joins TRBV7-7 and TRBJ2-1, with 14 bases lining up with TRBD2. This CDR3 is built from 14 residues. Germline assignment: CDR1 SSHAT and CDR2 FNYEAQ (reference sequence). The CDR3 loop is CASSQGLAGEEQFF. The DNA of the CDR3 is TGTGCTAGCAGCCAGGGACTAGCGGGAGAGGAGCAGTTCTTC.

This clone was counted a few times. V gene TRBV27 combines with J gene TRBJ1-5, with D perhaps TRBD1 (6 bases). The CDR3 is 16 residues long. Trimming cost V 5 bases and J 4 bases, with 18 bases left between them. Germline V gene lookup returns CDR1 MNHEY and CDR2 SMNVEV (reference sequence). The CDR3 DNA is TGTGCCAGCAGTCCACGGGGGGGCCGTTCTAATCAGCCCCAGCATTTT. Its protein is CASSPRGGRSNQPQHF.

The CDR3 sequence is CASSVETGLNTEAFF. DNA for the CDR3: TGTGCCAGCAGCGTAGAGACAGGTCTGAACACTGAAGCTTTCTTT. The chain carries TRBV7-9 and TRBJ1-1; possible D gene TRBD1, 6 bases. The CDR3 loop spans 15 amino acids. V was cut by 5 bases and J by 0 bases, with 13 bases left in between. CDR1 and CDR2 from the germline V gene are SEHNR and FQNEAQ (reference sequence).

This chain joins TRBV19 and TRBJ1-2; D uncertain. Trimming took off 7 bases at V and 0 bases at J, with 15 bases between the two ends. CDR1 and CDR2 (germline): LNHDA, SQIVND (reference sequence). CDR3 length: 15 amino acids. Here the CDR3 DNA reads TGTGCCAGTATTTCTTGGGAGGGCTCTAACTATGGCTACACCTTC. Translated, it gives CASISWEGSNYGYTF.

This rearrangement joins TRBV28 to TRBJ1-2, with a weak D call TRBD1 (6 bases). V lost 11 bases and J 4 bases, leaving 14 bases between the germline ends. The CDR3 is 12 residues long. Germline lookup yields CDR1 MDHEN and CDR2 SYDVKM. The CDR3 spells CAGRGGVYGYTF. The CDR3 coding sequence is TGTGCCGGTCGAGGGGGGGTCTATGGCTACACCTTC.

The chain joins TRBV28 to TRBJ2-1; TRBD2 might be the D (6 bases). In germline, CDR1 is MDHEN, CDR2 SYDVKM. V lost 3 bases to trimming and J lost 9 bases, with 9 bases between them. The CDR3 totals 12 residues. The CDR3 spells CASSFGGGEQFF. DNA of the CDR3: TGTGCCAGCAGTTTTGGGGGAGGTGAGCAGTTCTTC.

In its sample, this clone was seen once. This chain uses TRBV2 with TRBJ2-1; D gene unclear. Germline V gene lookup returns CDR1 SNHLY and CDR2 FYNNEI. The CDR3 loop spans 15 amino acids. V shed 3 bases and J shed 0 bases, with 9 bases lying between them. The CDR3 region has the DNA TGTGCCAGCAGTGAGCAGCGAGTCTCCTACAATGAGCAGTTCTTC. Its translation is CASSEQRVSYNEQFF.

The J gene is TRBJ2-5, the V gene TRBV5-1; tentatively, D is TRBD2 (5 bases). This CDR3 spans 14 amino acids. Germline CDR1 SGHRS, CDR2 YFSETQ. V shed 6 bases and J shed 5 bases, with 17 bases lying between them. The CDR3: CASTLAGYVETQYF. The CDR3 coding sequence is TGCGCCAGCACCCTGGCGGGCTATGTGGAGACCCAGTACTTC.

This chain joins TRBV19 and TRBJ1-5; weak D call: TRBD1 (6 bases). The CDR3 runs to 14 residues. V gave up 6 bases and J gave up 4 bases, with 13 bases separating them. The germline CDR1 and CDR2 sequences are LNHDA and SQIVND (reference sequence). The CDR3 reads CASRGWDINQPQHF. CDR3 bases: TGTGCCAGTAGGGGATGGGACATAAATCAGCCCCAGCATTTT.

The chain has TRBV7-9 and TRBJ1-1; tentatively, D is TRBD1 (5 bases). Trimming stripped 3 bases from V and 4 bases from J, with 9 bases between. This CDR3 comprises 13 residues. CDR1 and CDR2 (germline): SEHNR, FQNEAQ (reference sequence). The CDR3 nucleotides are TGTGCCAGCAGCTTCCAGGGAGGCACTGAAGCTTTCTTT. It specifies CASSFQGGTEAFF.

V gene TRBV4-2 combines with J gene TRBJ1-2; the match to TRBD1 covers 7 bases. The CDR3 sequence is 14 residues long. J gave up 8 bases and V 6 bases, and 12 bases lay outside the gene matches. In germline, CDR1 is LGHNA, CDR2 YNFKEQ. The CDR3: CASRPTGSAFGYTF. For the CDR3, the DNA is TGTGCCAGCAGACCGACAGGGTCGGCGTTCGGCTACACCTTC.

V gene TRBV29-1 combines with J gene TRBJ1-2, with D possibly TRBD1 on 6 matching bases. The V and J ends lost 6 bases and 2 bases respectively, with 16 bases between them. Germline V lookup: CDR1 SQVTM, CDR2 ANQGSEA. This CDR3 spans 14 amino acids. Here the CDR3 reads CSVRGLQGNYGYTF. In DNA form, the CDR3 reads TGCAGCGTGAGGGGACTACAGGGCAACTATGGCTACACCTTC.

This rearrangement joins TRBV5-8 to TRBJ1-2; D is perhaps TRBD1 (6 bases). The germline V gene encodes CDR1 SGHTS and CDR2 YDEGEE. The CDR3 is 13 amino acids. V lost 3 bases and J lost 9, with 15 bases in between. DNA of the CDR3: TGTGCCAGCAGCTGGGGTACAGGGAATCGCTACACCTTC. Protein product: CASSWGTGNRYTF.

V is TRBV5-1 and J is TRBJ2-5, with a tentative D call TRBD2 (6 bases). The CDR3 has 14 amino acids. In germline, CDR1 is SGHRS, CDR2 YFSETQ. Trimming took off 3 bases at V and 5 bases at J, with 14 bases between the two ends. The CDR3 region has the DNA TGCGCCAGCAGCTCGGGAGAATCTGGGGAGACCCAGTACTTC. Its translation: CASSSGESGETQYF.

The chain joins TRBV12-5 to TRBJ1-4; D perhaps matches TRBD1 (6 bases). The V gene's germline CDR1 is LGHNT and CDR2 FRNRAP. CDR3 length: 17 residues. The V end lost 6 bases, the J end lost 7 bases, and 24 bases lay between the germline ends. CDR3 region: CASGTRGSRGFGEKLFF. In DNA, the CDR3 is TGTGCTAGTGGCACTAGGGGTTCAAGGGGGTTTGGTGAAAAACTGTTTTTT.

The chain employs TRBV24-1 and TRBJ2-1; TRBD1 matches at 10 bases. Germline V gene lookup returns CDR1 KGHDR and CDR2 SFDVKD. Trimming at V came to 4 bases and at J to 6 bases, leaving 5 bases not matched to a gene. CDR3 length: 15 amino acids. CDR3 amino acids: CATSDPRTGGNEQFF. CDR3 coding DNA: TGTGCCACCAGTGACCCACGGACAGGGGGCAATGAGCAGTTCTTC.

This clone was detected only a few times. At one end the junction does not follow the germline gene, possibly because of a read error. V gene TRBV6-5 combines with J gene TRBJ1-2; D unclear. The CDR3 extends over 14 amino acids. Germline V gene lookup returns CDR1 MNHEY and CDR2 SVGAGI. CDR3 in amino acids: CASSHSGDNYGYTF. The CDR3 nucleotides read TGTGCCAGCAGTCACTCCGGGGATAACTATGGCTACACCTTC.

This chain links TRBV29-1 with TRBJ2-3; D not certain. The CDR3 covers 10 residues. Germline V gene sequence: CDR1 SQVTM, CDR2 ANQGSEA. The germline V and J ends were trimmed by 6 bases and 2 bases, with 3 bases remaining between them. CDR3 bases: TGCAGCGTCCTCACAGATACGCAGTATTTT. Amino acids: CSVLTDTQYF.

J is TRBJ1-4 and V is TRBV4-2; 9 nucleotides line up with TRBD1. Germline V gene lookup returns CDR1 LGHNA and CDR2 YNFKEQ. The V segment lost 2 bases and the J segment 5 bases; nucleotides outside the gene matches: 3. The CDR3 has 15 amino acids. In DNA form, the CDR3 reads TGTGCCAGCAGCCAAAGACAGGGGGAGAATGAAAAACTGTTTTTT. This encodes CASSQRQGENEKLFF.

This chain links TRBV24-1 with TRBJ1-5, with 7 nucleotides matching TRBD1. Germline V gene data show CDR1 as KGHDR and CDR2 as SFDVKD. The CDR3 is 15 amino acids. Trimming took 9 bases from V and 4 from J; bases not matched to a gene: 11. CDR3 sequence reads: CATADAGTENQPQHF. The DNA of the CDR3 is TGTGCCACCGCAGATGCTGGGACAGAAAATCAGCCCCAGCATTTT.

This chain uses TRBV19 with TRBJ1-1; TRBD1 might be the D (5 bases). Germline V gene lookup returns CDR1 LNHDA and CDR2 SQIVND (reference sequence). The V gene lost 1 base and the J gene lost 7 bases, with 13 bases spanning the gap. The CDR3 is made up of 14 amino acids. The CDR3: CASSIAGRDYEAFF. Here the CDR3 DNA reads TGTGCCAGTAGTATAGCGGGCAGGGACTATGAAGCTTTCTTT. The full variable domain, its missing parts supplied by reference TRBV19 and TRBJ1-1, is DGGITQSPKYLFRKEGQNVTLSCEQNLNHDAMYWYRQDPGQGLRLIYYSQIVNDFQKGDIAEGYSVSREKKESFPLTVTSAQKNPTAFYLCASSIAGRDYEAFFGQGTRLTVV.